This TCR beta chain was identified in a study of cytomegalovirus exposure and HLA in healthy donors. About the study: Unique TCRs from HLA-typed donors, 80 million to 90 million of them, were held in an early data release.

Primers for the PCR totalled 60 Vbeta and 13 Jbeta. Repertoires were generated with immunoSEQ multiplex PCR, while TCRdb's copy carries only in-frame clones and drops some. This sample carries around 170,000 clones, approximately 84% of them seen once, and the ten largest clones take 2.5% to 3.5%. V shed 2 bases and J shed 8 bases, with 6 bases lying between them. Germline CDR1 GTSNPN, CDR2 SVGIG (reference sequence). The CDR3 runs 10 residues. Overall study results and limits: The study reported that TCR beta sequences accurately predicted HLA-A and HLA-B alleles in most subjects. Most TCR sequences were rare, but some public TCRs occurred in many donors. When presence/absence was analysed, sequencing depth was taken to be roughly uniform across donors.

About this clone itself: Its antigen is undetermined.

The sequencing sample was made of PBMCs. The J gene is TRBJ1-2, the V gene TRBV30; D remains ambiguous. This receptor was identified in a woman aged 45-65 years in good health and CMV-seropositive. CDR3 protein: CAWSTVGYTF. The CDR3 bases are TGTGCCTGGAGTACTGTCGGCTACACCTTC.